Each of the 16 T cell receptor beta chains below was sequenced from the same sample in a study of blood T cells in healthy people across ages. Then a second PCR, running roughly 6 to 12 cycles, was carried out with a sample-barcoded 5' primer and a J-beta primer mix. Using its own MiXCR run on the 5' RACE reads, TCRdb lists one record per CDR3 protein. This table has 1.5 million to 2 million distinct CDR3 sequences, about 50% appearing once. Source material: blood. The receptors come from a woman in her thirties or forties in good health.

The CDR3 coding sequence is TGTGCCAGCAGTTACCACGTGGGACAAGCCTACGAGCAGTACTTC. It encodes CASSYHVGQAYEQYF. V is TRBV6-5 and J is TRBJ2-7; a weak D match, TRBD1 (6 bases). Between the trimmed V and J ends, which lost 2 bases and 2 bases, there was a span of 13 bases. CDR1 is MNHEY and CDR2 is SVGAGI in the germline V gene. This CDR3 is built from 15 residues.

This clonotype was detected once. Written as DNA, the CDR3 is TGTGCCGGAAGACTCCGGGGAGGCTCCTACAATGAGCAGTTCTTC. This sequence encodes CAGRLRGGSYNEQFF. This chain connects TRBV5-6 to TRBJ2-1; perhaps TRBD2 as D (6 bases). Germline lookup yields CDR1 SGHDT and CDR2 YYEEEE. There are 15 residues in the CDR3. The germline V and J ends were trimmed by 10 bases and 0 bases, with 17 bases remaining between them.

This clonotype was counted a few times. This chain joins TRBV10-3 and TRBJ2-3; 7 bases match TRBD2. The CDR3 has 18 amino acids. The germline gives CDR1 ENHRY, CDR2 SYGVKD. V dropped 3 bases and J dropped 8; count of bases not matched to a gene: 20. Here the CDR3 reads CAISDPLTPSGPTSTQYF. CDR3 nucleotide sequence: TGTGCCATCAGTGACCCTTTGACCCCTAGCGGCCCCACGAGTACGCAGTATTTT.

The V call is TRBV6-1, the J call TRBJ2-7; 7 bases fit TRBD2. Germline V gives CDR1 MNHNS, CDR2 SASEGT. The ends lost 7 bases at V and 3 bases at J; junction bases unmatched: 18. The CDR3 length is 17 residues. DNA of the CDR3: TGTGCCAGCACTCCCTTCGGCGGGGGAGGCGTCGGCTACGAGCAGTACTTC. It translates to CASTPFGGGGVGYEQYF.

This chain connects TRBV4-3 to TRBJ1-2; 7 positions match TRBD1. The ends lost 0 bases at V and 3 bases at J; junction bases unmatched: 7. This CDR3 contains 16 residues. Germline loops: CDR1 LGHNA, CDR2 YSLEER. The CDR3 spells CASSQDLTGFHYGYTF. CDR3 nucleotides: TGCGCCAGCAGCCAAGATTTGACAGGGTTTCACTATGGCTACACCTTC.

The CDR3 sequence is CASNGGGTGGLGTQYF. DNA of the CDR3: TGTGCCAGCAACGGCGGTGGGACAGGTGGTCTCGGGACCCAGTACTTC. The chain recombines TRBV12-3 or TRBV12-4 with TRBJ2-5, with 8 bases identical to TRBD1. The CDR3 is made up of 16 amino acids. V was pared by 7 bases and J by 7 bases, with 17 bases of the junction left unmatched.

The genes are TRBV7-2 and TRBJ2-7; 7 nucleotides line up with TRBD2. This CDR3 has 15 residues. From germline, CDR1 is SGHTA and CDR2 FQGNSA. Trimming took 5 bases from V and 10 from J; bases not matched to a gene: 17. The CDR3 sequence is CASSALLAGGVDQYF. CDR3 sequence (DNA): TGTGCCAGCAGCGCCCTCCTCGCTGGGGGGGTGGACCAGTACTTC.

The chain carries TRBV21-1 and TRBJ2-5. TRBV21-1 is described as a pseudogene. The CDR3 extends over 16 amino acids. The CDR3 is CASSNRPYSNQETQYF. The CDR3 bases are TGTGCCAGCAGCAATCGGCCATACAGCAACCAAGAGACCCAGTACTTC.

The genes are TRBV7-8 and TRBJ2-5; the match to TRBD2 covers 7 bases. This CDR3 region has 14 residues. CDR1 is SGHVS, CDR2 FQNEAQ, per germline. Germline trimming cut 5 bases from V and 5 bases from J; bases unmatched to any gene: 8. CDR3 region: CASSVGLGLETQYF. DNA for the CDR3: TGTGCCAGCAGCGTAGGACTAGGTTTGGAGACCCAGTACTTC.

This chain connects TRBV6-1 to TRBJ1-5; D is perhaps TRBD1 (6 bases). Germline V gene data show CDR1 as MNHNS and CDR2 as SASEGT. The CDR3 extends over 16 amino acids. Trimming stripped 5 bases from V and 3 bases from J, with 17 bases between. As DNA, the CDR3 is TGTGCCAGCAGTAAACTACAGGGTACATTCAATCAGCCCCAGCATTTT. This sequence encodes CASSKLQGTFNQPQHF.

The chain couples TRBV29-1 to TRBJ1-1; no clear D. CDR1 is SQVTM, CDR2 ANQGSEA, per germline. CDR3 length equals 13 residues. Trimming removed 1 base from V and 0 bases from J, with 6 bases in between. The CDR3 nucleotides are TGCAGCGTTGAAGCCCAGATGAACACTGAAGCTTTCTTT. This encodes CSVEAQMNTEAFF.

The J gene is TRBJ2-7, the V gene TRBV5-1; 9 nucleotides agree with TRBD2. Unmatched junction bases numbered 7, after V lost 1 base and J lost 5 bases. The V gene's germline CDR1 is SGHRS and CDR2 YFSETQ. CDR3 length: 15 amino acids. CDR3: CASSLWGGGADEQYF. The CDR3, as DNA: TGCGCCAGCAGCTTGTGGGGCGGGGGGGCCGACGAGCAGTACTTC.

The chain is built from TRBV3-1 and TRBJ1-4; maybe TRBD1 (6 bases). CDR3 length: 14 amino acids. V lost 3 bases to trimming and J lost 5 bases, with 10 bases between them. Looked up from germline, CDR1 is LGHDT and CDR2 is YNNKEL (reference sequence). Here the CDR3 DNA reads TGTGCCAGCAGCCATCACGGACAGAATGAAAAACTGTTTTTT. This sequence encodes CASSHHGQNEKLFF. The full variable domain, rest sourced from reference TRBV3-1 and TRBJ1-4, is DTAVSQTPKYLVTQMGNDKSIKCEQNLGHDTMYWYKQDSKKFLKIMFSYNNKELIINETVPNRFSPKSPDKAHLNLHINSLELGDSAVYFCASSHHGQNEKLFFGSGTQLSVL.

The chain has TRBV20-1 and TRBJ2-5; 8 bases line up with TRBD1. V shed 3 bases, J shed 0 bases, and the junction held 15 bases outside the gene matches. CDR1 and CDR2 (germline): DFQATT, SNEGSKA (reference sequence). There are 18 residues in the CDR3. For the CDR3, the DNA is TGCAGTGCTAGTCGCCCGGGACAGGAGAGCATGAACCAAGAGACCCAGTACTTC. This gives the protein CSASRPGQESMNQETQYF.

A note on this clonotype: The junction departs from germline at one end; a sequencing error may be responsible. The chain has TRBV5-1 and TRBJ2-1; the D gene is possibly TRBD2 (5 bases). Germline assignment: CDR1 SGHRS and CDR2 YFSETQ. This CDR3 has 13 residues. Here the CDR3 reads CAGSLSVGETQFF. The DNA for the CDR3 is TGCGCCGGCAGCTTGTCGGTGGGAGAGACCCAGTTCTTC.

This clonotype was observed many times. The junction departs from germline at one end; a sequencing error may be responsible. The chain recombines TRBV7-2 with TRBJ2-7; TRBD2 matches at 9 bases. Germline V gene sequence: CDR1 SGHTA, CDR2 FQGNSA. CDR3 size: 14 residues. The DNA of the CDR3 is TGCGCCAGCAGCCTGGGACTAGCTACCTACGAGCAGTACTTC. Its protein product is CASSLGLATYEQYF.